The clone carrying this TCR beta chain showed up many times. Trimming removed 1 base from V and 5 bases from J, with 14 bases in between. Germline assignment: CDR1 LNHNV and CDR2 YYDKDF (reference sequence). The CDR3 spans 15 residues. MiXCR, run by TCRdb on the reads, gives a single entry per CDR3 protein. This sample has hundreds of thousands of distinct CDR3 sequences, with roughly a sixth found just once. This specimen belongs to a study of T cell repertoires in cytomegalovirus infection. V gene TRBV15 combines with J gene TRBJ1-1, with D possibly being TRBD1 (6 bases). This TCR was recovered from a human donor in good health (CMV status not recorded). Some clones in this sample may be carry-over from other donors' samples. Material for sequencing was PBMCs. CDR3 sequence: CATSRGGHRATEAFF. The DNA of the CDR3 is TGTGCCACCAGCAGAGGAGGGCACAGGGCGACTGAAGCTTTCTTT.